This T cell receptor (beta chain) was documented in a study of blood T cell repertoires in COVID-19. Study at large: Samples came from the United States, Italy and Spain, spanning acute and convalescent COVID-19.

The ends were cut back, 4 bases at V and 1 base at J, with 23 bases in the middle. Per germline, CDR1 MGHRA and CDR2 YSYEKL. The CDR3 runs to 19 residues. This clone was detected a few times. Methods used by the authors: Amplification from reference gene primers served as the basis for estimated nucleated cell counts. TCRdb's table, derived via immunoSEQ multiplex PCR, lists solely in-frame clones and lacks some. D and trimming were read from the DNA, whereas the V and J calls and clone size are those reported in that table. The data show about 46,000 clones, around 88% seen once. Sequenced sample: peripheral blood. This TCR derives from a woman at least 80 years old with acute or convalescent COVID-19. The chain uses TRBV4-1 and TRBJ2-1; weak D call: TRBD1 (6 bases). The CDR3 bases are TGCGCCAGCAGCCTTAGGGGGAACCCGGGGTCCAAGTCCTACAATGAGCAGTTCTTC. It codes for CASSLRGNPGSKSYNEQFF.